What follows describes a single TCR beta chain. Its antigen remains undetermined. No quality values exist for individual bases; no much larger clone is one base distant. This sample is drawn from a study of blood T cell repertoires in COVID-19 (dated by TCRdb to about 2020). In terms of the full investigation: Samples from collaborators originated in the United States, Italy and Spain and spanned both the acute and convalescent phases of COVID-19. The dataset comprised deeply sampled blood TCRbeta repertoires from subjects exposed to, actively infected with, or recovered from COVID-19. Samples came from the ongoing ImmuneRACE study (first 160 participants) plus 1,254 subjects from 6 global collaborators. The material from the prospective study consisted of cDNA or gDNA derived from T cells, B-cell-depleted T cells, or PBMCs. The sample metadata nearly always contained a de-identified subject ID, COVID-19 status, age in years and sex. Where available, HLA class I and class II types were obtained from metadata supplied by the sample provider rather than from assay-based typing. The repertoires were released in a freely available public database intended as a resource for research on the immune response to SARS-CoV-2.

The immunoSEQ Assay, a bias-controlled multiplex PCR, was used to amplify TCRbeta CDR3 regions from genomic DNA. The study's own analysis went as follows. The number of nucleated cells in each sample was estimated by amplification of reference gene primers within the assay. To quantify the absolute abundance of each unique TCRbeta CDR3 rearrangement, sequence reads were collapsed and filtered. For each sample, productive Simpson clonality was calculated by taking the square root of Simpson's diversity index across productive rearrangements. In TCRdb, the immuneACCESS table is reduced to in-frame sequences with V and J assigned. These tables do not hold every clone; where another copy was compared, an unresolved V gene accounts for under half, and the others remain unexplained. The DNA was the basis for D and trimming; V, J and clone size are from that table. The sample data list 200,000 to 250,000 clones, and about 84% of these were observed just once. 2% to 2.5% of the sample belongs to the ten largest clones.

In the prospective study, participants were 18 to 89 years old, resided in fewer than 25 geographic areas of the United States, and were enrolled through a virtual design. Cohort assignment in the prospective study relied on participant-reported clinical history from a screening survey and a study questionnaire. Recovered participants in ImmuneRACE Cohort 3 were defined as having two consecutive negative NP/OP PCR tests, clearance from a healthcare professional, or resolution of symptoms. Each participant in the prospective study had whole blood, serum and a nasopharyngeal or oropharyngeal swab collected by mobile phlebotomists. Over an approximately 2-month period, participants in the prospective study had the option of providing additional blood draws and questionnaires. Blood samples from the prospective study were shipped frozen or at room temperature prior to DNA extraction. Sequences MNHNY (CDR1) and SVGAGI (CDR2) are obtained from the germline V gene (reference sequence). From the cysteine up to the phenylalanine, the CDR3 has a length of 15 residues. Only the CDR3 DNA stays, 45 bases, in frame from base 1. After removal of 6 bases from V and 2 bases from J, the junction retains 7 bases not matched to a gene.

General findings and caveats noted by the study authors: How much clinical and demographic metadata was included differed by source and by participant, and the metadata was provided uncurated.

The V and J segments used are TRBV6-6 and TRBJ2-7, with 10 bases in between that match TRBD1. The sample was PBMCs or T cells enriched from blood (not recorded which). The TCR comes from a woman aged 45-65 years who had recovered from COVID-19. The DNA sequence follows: TGTGCCAGCAGAAGCCCAGGGACAGGGGCCTACGAGCAGTACTTC. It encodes CASRSPGTGAYEQYF.